The T cell receptor (beta chain) described here comes from a study of T cell changes during pregnancy in multiple sclerosis. Trimming removed 5 bases from V and 3 bases from J, with 8 bases in between. The CDR3 sequence is 12 residues long. Germline V gene lookup returns CDR1 SQVTM and CDR2 ANQGSEA. Produced via immunoSEQ multiplex PCR; TCRdb's table is partial and in-frame only. The sample includes 35,000 to 50,000 clones, 70% to 90% of them seen just once. The V gene is TRBV29-1, the J gene TRBJ1-5, with D possibly matching TRBD1 (5 bases). The source of this sequence is a female donor with multiple sclerosis, enrolled in a pregnancy study. The sequencing here drew on CD4+ T cells from peripheral blood mononuclear cells, taken in the first trimester of pregnancy. The CDR3 spells CSVSGFNQPQHF. CDR3 nucleotides: TGCAGCGTTTCAGGGTTCAATCAGCCCCAGCATTTT.